The present T cell receptor beta chain was sequenced within a study of vaccination and CD4 T cells after COVID-19. About the research overall: Six males and four females, two of them Hispanic, were enrolled as convalescents. Median time from second vaccine dose to sampling was about 70 days (14 to 241).

Treatment denoted: roughly 11-day PBMC culture with coronavirus spike peptide pools or control peptides (ViraFEST assay). Regarding this clonotype: What it binds is unknown.

This CDR3 is 13 amino acids long. Germline V gene data show CDR1 as SQVTM and CDR2 as ANQGSEA. Trimming cost V 6 bases and J 2 bases, with 13 bases left between them. Study-wide points: Within convalescent individuals, 304 out of 307 vaccine-specific clones proved to be spike mono-reactive.

The Oncomine TCR Beta short-read assay was applied to DNA of cultured CD4+ T cells. Genomic DNA was drawn out of CD4+ T cells grown in culture. TCRdb itself ran the PCR reads through MiXCR, one entry per CDR3 protein. The table records several thousand distinct CDR3 sequences, 25% to 35% of them present only once. The sample was cultured CD4+ T cells from blood. V is TRBV29-1 and J is TRBJ2-5, with a tentative D call TRBD2 (7 bases). The sequence was collected from a human donor with COVID-19. The CDR3 DNA reads as TGCAGCGTGAGGGGGGGGACGCAAGAGACCCAGTACTTC. It encodes CSVRGGTQETQYF.